These 8 T cell receptor beta chains were sequenced from one sample in a study of long-term antiretroviral therapy in people with HIV. A v3.0 immunoSEQ assay was performed at survey level. TCRdb's copy holds only in-frame clones and misses some; the assay was immunoSEQ multiplex PCR. The sample has under 45,000 clones, 80% seen once. This specimen was unsorted PBMCs, taken 3.4 years after starting antiretroviral therapy. These receptors came from a man under 40 with HIV.

This rearrangement joins TRBV12-5 to TRBJ2-5; D call uncertain. This CDR3 is built from 14 residues. Deletions cut 5 bases from V and 2 bases from J, with 12 bases between. Germline V CDR1 and CDR2: LGHNT, FRNRAP. The CDR3 bases are TGTGCTAGTGGTCTCCACGGTTTTCAAGAGACCCAGTACTTC. As protein: CASGLHGFQETQYF. Based on the CDR3 plus reference TRBV12-5 and TRBJ2-5, the full variable domain is DARVTQTPRHKVTEMGQEVTMRCQPILGHNTVFWYRQTMMQGLELLAYFRNRAPLDDSGMPKDRFSAEMPDATLATLKIQPSEPRDSAVYFCASGLHGFQETQYFGPGTRLLVL.

The chain uses TRBV25-1 and TRBJ1-5; 8 bases fit TRBD1. Germline CDR1 reads MGHDK; CDR2 reads SYGVNS. The CDR3 extends over 15 amino acids. Trimming took 2 bases from V and 3 from J; bases not matched to a gene: 3. For the CDR3, the DNA is TGTGCCAGCAGTGAACAGGGGGCCCCCAATCAGCCCCAGCATTTT. This encodes CASSEQGAPNQPQHF. The whole variable domain, filled in from reference TRBV25-1 and TRBJ1-5, reads EADIYQTPRYLVIGTGKKITLECSQTMGHDKMYWYQQDPGMELHLIHYSYGVNSTEKGDLSSESTVSRIRTEHFPLTLESARPSHTSQYLCASSEQGAPNQPQHFGDGTRLSIL.

The chain's CDR3 is CASSFSSVWQFQETQYF. The CDR3 region has the DNA TGTGCCAGCAGTTTTTCAAGTGTATGGCAATTCCAAGAGACCCAGTACTTC. The chain links TRBV28 to TRBJ2-5, with unresolved D. CDR1 is MDHEN, CDR2 SYDVKM, per germline. V gave up 3 bases and J gave up 1 base, with 18 bases separating them. This CDR3 has 17 residues.

The chain is built from TRBV5-6 and TRBJ2-7; D is perhaps TRBD1 (6 bases). There are 14 residues in the CDR3. The germline V and J ends were trimmed by 2 bases and 2 bases, with 11 bases remaining between them. CDR1 and CDR2 from the germline V gene are SGHDT and YYEEEE. CDR3: CASSFQGGAYEQYF. CDR3 in DNA: TGTGCCAGCAGCTTTCAAGGGGGAGCCTACGAGCAGTACTTC.

The V gene is TRBV7-9, the J gene TRBJ1-3, with D possibly being TRBD1 (5 bases). Germline lookup yields CDR1 SEHNR and CDR2 FQNEAQ (reference sequence). V gave up 7 bases and J gave up 0 bases, with 7 bases separating them. CDR3 length: 13 residues. CDR3 nucleotides: TGTGCCAGCAAGGGGTTCTCTGGAAACACCATATATTTT. This gives the protein CASKGFSGNTIYF.

This clone was detected only once. The chain couples TRBV19 to TRBJ1-2, with 11 nucleotides matching TRBD1. After removal of 3 bases from V and 4 bases from J, the junction contained 10 bases not matched to a gene. The CDR3 runs to 17 residues. Per germline, CDR1 LNHDA and CDR2 SQIVND (reference sequence). In DNA form, the CDR3 reads TGTGCCAGTAGTATCGTTGGACAGGGGGCTCCTGTCTATGGCTACACCTTC. As protein: CASSIVGQGAPVYGYTF.

The V and J genes are TRBV7-9 and TRBJ2-2; D is possibly TRBD2 (6 bases). Germline CDR1 and CDR2: SEHNR and FQNEAQ (reference sequence). CDR3 length: 16 residues. The V gene lost 1 base and the J gene lost 2 bases, with 11 bases spanning the gap. DNA of the CDR3: TGTGCCAGCAGCTTAGACGGGAGCGCAAACACCGGGGAGCTGTTTTTT. It is translated as CASSLDGSANTGELFF.

This chain links TRBV5-6 with TRBJ2-7; D gene uncertain. Germline values: CDR1 SGHDT, CDR2 YYEEEE. V lost 0 bases and J 11 bases, leaving 12 bases between the germline ends. The CDR3 contains 12 residues. The CDR3 spells CASSLAAGMKYF. CDR3 nucleotide sequence: TGTGCCAGCAGCTTGGCGGCCGGAATGAAGTACTTC. Complete variable domain (other parts from reference TRBV5-6 and TRBJ2-7): DAGVTQSPTHLIKTRGQQVTLRCSPKSGHDTVSWYQQALGQGPQFIFQYYEEEERQRGNFPDRFSGHQFPNYSSELNVNALLLGDSALYLCASSLAAGMKYFGPGTRLTVT.